Below, 10 T cell receptor beta chains from the same sample are listed, as sequenced in a study of molecular identifiers for immune sequencing clone quantification. Each CDR3 protein gets one entry after TCRdb re-called the PCR reads with MiXCR. Altogether approximately 630,000 distinct CDR3 sequences are present, about 25% being singletons, with the ten largest covering about 0.84%. The specimen was naive CD8+ T cells from blood, with Jurkat cell RNA spiked in. As to subset: FACS-sorted CD8+CD4-CCR7+CD45RA+ naive T cells. These receptors came from a human donor in good health. Some libraries in this study had Jurkat cell RNA spiked in.

This clonotype was seen at least ten times. The chain links TRBV5-4 to TRBJ2-2; no reliable D call. The CDR3 contains 11 residues. Per germline, CDR1 SGHNT and CDR2 YYREEE (reference sequence). V lost 5 bases, J lost 4 bases, and 3 bases lay in between. The CDR3 region is CASSFTGELFF. Here the CDR3 DNA reads TGTGCCAGCAGTTTCACCGGGGAGCTGTTTTTT.

This clonotype was observed a few times. The V and J genes are TRBV27 and TRBJ2-1; tentative D call: TRBD2 (5 bases). The germline V and J ends were trimmed by 6 bases and 3 bases, with 24 bases remaining between them. The CDR3 contains 18 residues. CDR1 and CDR2 (germline): MNHEY, SMNVEV (reference sequence). CDR3 amino acids: CASSLIAPEVFFYNEQFF. Written as DNA, the CDR3 is TGTGCCAGCAGCCTGATAGCGCCCGAGGTTTTTTTCTACAATGAGCAGTTCTTC.

Note on this clonotype: This clone may be a read error of a much larger clone one base away. The CDR3 here is CASSFPSGSPGQYF. As DNA, the CDR3 is TGTGCCAGCAGTTTTCCTAGCGGGAGCCCGGGACAGTACTTC. V gene TRBV28 combines with J gene TRBJ2-7; 10 bases agree with TRBD2. Germline trimming cut 3 bases from V and 10 bases from J; bases unmatched to any gene: 9. From germline, CDR1 is MDHEN and CDR2 SYDVKM. The CDR3 length is 14 residues.

This clonotype was counted between two and nine times. The V call is TRBV5-1, the J call TRBJ1-3, with a weak D call TRBD1 (5 bases). Between the trimmed V and J ends, which lost 0 bases and 4 bases, there was a span of 20 bases. Germline V CDR1 and CDR2: SGHRS, YFSETQ. There are 18 residues in the CDR3. CDR3: CASSLGSGNKGFGNTIYF. The CDR3, as DNA: TGCGCCAGCAGCTTGGGATCTGGGAACAAGGGGTTCGGAAACACCATATATTTT.

As to this clonotype: A much larger clone differs by one base, so this may be a read error. The V and J genes are TRBV30 and TRBJ2-7; TRBD2 matches at 8 bases. The CDR3 covers 13 residues. Per the germline V gene, CDR1 is GTSNPN and CDR2 is SVGIG (reference sequence). The V segment lost 5 bases and the J segment 5 bases; nucleotides outside the gene matches: 8. CDR3 sequence: CAWEPTGGHEQYF. CDR3 sequence (DNA): TGTGCCTGGGAGCCGACGGGAGGGCACGAGCAGTACTTC. The full variable domain, rest sourced from reference TRBV30 and TRBJ2-7, is SQTIHQWPATLVQPVGSPLSLECTVEGTSNPNLYWYRQAAGRGLQLLFYSVGIGQISSEVPQNLSASRPQDRQFILSSKKLLLSDSGFYLCAWEPTGGHEQYFGPGTRLTVT.

This clonotype was detected ten times or more. This chain links TRBV5-4 with TRBJ2-5, with 12 bases fitting TRBD2. The V gene's germline CDR1 is SGHNT and CDR2 YYREEE (reference sequence). J lost 2 bases, V lost 4 bases, and 3 bases had no gene match. This CDR3 comprises 15 residues. In DNA, the CDR3 is TGTGCCAGCAGCCCTAGCGGGGGGGCACAAGAGACCCAGTACTTC. Translating gives CASSPSGGAQETQYF.

This clonotype was observed many times. This chain links TRBV5-4 with TRBJ1-1; D is unresolved. The CDR3 spans 14 residues. V was shortened by 2 bases and J by 0 bases, with 8 bases between the two germline ends. CDR1 is SGHNT and CDR2 is YYREEE in the germline V gene (reference sequence). CDR3 residues: CASSFGPLNTEAFF. The CDR3 DNA reads as TGTGCCAGCAGCTTTGGGCCGCTGAACACTGAAGCTTTCTTT.

The V gene is TRBV20-1, the J gene TRBJ2-1, with TRBD2 as a possible D gene (6 bases). The CDR3 has 12 amino acids. Germline CDR1 reads DFQATT; CDR2 reads SNEGSKA (reference sequence). Trimming shortened V by 3 bases and J by 4 bases, and 7 bases separated the two germline ends. The CDR3 region is CSASGGYNEQFF. In DNA form, the CDR3 reads TGCAGTGCTAGTGGGGGGTACAATGAGCAGTTCTTC.

This clonotype has ten or more counts. This sequence joins TRBV3-1 and TRBJ2-3; tentative D call: TRBD1 (6 bases). The CDR3 consists of 16 residues. V lost 2 bases, J lost 2 bases, and 14 bases lay in between. Germline CDR1 is LGHDT and CDR2 is YNNKEL (reference sequence). In DNA form, the CDR3 reads TGTGCCAGCAGCCAATGGACCACAGGGAACACAGATACGCAGTATTTT. Encoded protein: CASSQWTTGNTDTQYF.

This clonotype was recorded many times. This chain links TRBV25-1 with TRBJ2-5; 10 bases are a match to TRBD2. Germline trimming cut 2 bases from V and 1 base from J; bases unmatched to any gene: 4. CDR3 length: 16 amino acids. Germline V gene lookup returns CDR1 MGHDK and CDR2 SYGVNS. DNA for the CDR3: TGTGCCAGCAGTGAACCCCGACTAGCGGGCCAAGAGACCCAGTACTTC. It translates to CASSEPRLAGQETQYF.